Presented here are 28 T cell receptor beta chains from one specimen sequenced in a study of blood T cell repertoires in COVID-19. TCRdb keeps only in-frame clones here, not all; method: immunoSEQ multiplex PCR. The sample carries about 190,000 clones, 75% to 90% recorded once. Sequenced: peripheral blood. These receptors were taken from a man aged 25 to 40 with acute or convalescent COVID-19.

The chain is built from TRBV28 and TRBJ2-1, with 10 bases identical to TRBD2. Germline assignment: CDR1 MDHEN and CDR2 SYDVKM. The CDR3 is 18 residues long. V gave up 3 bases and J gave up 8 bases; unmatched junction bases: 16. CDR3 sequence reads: CASSFRIPAGGTLYEQFF. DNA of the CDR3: TGTGCCAGCAGTTTTAGAATCCCAGCGGGAGGGACCTTGTATGAGCAGTTCTTC.

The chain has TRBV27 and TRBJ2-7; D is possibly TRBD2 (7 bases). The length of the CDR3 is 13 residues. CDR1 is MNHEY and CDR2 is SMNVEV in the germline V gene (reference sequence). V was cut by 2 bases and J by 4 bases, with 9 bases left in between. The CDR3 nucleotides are TGTGCCAGCAGTTTAAGGGGGGGATACGAGCAGTACTTC. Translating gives CASSLRGGYEQYF.

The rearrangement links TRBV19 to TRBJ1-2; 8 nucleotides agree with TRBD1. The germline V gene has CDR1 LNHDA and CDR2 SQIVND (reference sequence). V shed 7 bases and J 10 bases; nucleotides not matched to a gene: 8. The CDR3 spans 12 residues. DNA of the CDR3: TGTGCCAGTATTGAACGGACAGGGAACTACACCTTC. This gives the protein CASIERTGNYTF.

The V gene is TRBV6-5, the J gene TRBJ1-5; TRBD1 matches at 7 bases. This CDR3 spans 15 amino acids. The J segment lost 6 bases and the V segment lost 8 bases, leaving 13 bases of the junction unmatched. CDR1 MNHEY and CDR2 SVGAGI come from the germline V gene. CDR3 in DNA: TGTGCCAGCGTCAAAACAGGGGTTGCGACTCAGCCCCAGCATTTT. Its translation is CASVKTGVATQPQHF.

CDR3 sequence (DNA): TGTGCCAGCAGCGTCCAGGGTGGAAGGGGGAATGAGCAGTTCTTC. This codes for CASSVQGGRGNEQFF. The rearrangement joins TRBV9 to TRBJ2-1; D is possibly TRBD1 (6 bases). CDR3 length: 15 amino acids. Germline V CDR1 and CDR2: SGDLS, YYNGEE. Trimming took off 2 bases at V and 7 bases at J, with 16 bases between the two ends.

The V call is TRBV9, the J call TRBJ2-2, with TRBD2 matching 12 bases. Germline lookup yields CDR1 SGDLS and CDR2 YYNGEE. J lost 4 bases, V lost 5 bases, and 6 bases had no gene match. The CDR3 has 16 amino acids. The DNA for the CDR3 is TGTGCCAGCAGTGTGACTAGCGGGAGCAGCACCGGGGAGCTGTTTTTT. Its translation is CASSVTSGSSTGELFF. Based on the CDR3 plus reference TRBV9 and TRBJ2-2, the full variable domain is DSGVTQTPKHLITATGQRVTLRCSPRSGDLSVYWYQQSLDQGLQFLIQYYNGEERAKGNILERFSAQQFPDLHSELNLSSLELGDSALYFCASSVTSGSSTGELFFGEGSRLTVL.

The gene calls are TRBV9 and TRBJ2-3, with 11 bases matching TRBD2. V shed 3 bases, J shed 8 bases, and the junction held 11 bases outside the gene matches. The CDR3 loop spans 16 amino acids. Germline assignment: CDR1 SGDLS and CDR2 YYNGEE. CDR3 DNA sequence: TGTGCCAGCAGCGCCCTAGTACTAGCGGGAGAGGGTACGCAGTATTTT. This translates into CASSALVLAGEGTQYF.

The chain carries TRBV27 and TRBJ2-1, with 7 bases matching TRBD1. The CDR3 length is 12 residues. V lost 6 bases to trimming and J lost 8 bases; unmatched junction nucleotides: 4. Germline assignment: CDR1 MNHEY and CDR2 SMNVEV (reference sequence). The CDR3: CASRTGPHEQFF. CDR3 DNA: TGTGCCAGCAGGACAGGGCCCCATGAGCAGTTCTTC.

CDR3 loop: CASRPVGRGPQNESPLHF. DNA for the CDR3: TGTGCCAGCAGACCCGTGGGCAGGGGGCCCCAAAATGAGTCACCCCTCCACTTT. This sequence joins TRBV27 and TRBJ1-6; TRBD1 aligns across 8 bases. The germline V gene has CDR1 MNHEY and CDR2 SMNVEV (reference sequence). Unmatched junction bases numbered 20, after V lost 6 bases and J lost 10 bases. The CDR3 has 18 residues.

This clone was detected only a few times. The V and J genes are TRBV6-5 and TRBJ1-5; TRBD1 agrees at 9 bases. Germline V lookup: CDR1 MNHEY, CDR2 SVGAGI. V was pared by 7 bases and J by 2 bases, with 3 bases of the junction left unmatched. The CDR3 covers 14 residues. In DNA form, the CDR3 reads TGTGCCAGCACCAGGACAGGGGGCAATCAGCCCCAGCATTTT. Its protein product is CASTRTGGNQPQHF.

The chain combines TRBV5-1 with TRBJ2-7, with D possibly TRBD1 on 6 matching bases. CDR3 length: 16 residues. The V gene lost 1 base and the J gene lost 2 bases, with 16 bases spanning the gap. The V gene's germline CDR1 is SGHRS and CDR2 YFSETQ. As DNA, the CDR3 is TGCGCCAGCAGCTTGCCCCGGACAGCCACCCCCTACGAGCAGTACTTC. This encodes CASSLPRTATPYEQYF.

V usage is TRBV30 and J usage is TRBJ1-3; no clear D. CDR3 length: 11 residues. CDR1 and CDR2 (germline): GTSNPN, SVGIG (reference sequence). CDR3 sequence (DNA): TGTGCTGCGGGCACTGGAAACACCATATATTTT. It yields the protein CAAGTGNTIYF. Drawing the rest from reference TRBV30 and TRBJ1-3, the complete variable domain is SQTIHQWPATLVQPVGSPLSLECTVEGTSNPNLYWYRQAAGRGLQLLFYSVGIGQISSEVPQNLSASRPQDRQFILSSKKLLLSDSGFYLCAAGTGNTIYFGEGSWLTVV.

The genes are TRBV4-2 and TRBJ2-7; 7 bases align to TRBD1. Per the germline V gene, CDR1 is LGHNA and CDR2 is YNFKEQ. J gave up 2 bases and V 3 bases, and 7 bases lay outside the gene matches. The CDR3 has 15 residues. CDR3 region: CASSQETTGTYEQYF. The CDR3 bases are TGTGCCAGCAGCCAGGAGACGACAGGGACCTACGAGCAGTACTTC.

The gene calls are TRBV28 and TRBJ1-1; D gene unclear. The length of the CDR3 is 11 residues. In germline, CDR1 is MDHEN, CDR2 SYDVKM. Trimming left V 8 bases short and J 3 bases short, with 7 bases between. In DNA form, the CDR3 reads TGTGCCAGCCGAGATCACACTGAAGCTTTCTTT. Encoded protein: CASRDHTEAFF.

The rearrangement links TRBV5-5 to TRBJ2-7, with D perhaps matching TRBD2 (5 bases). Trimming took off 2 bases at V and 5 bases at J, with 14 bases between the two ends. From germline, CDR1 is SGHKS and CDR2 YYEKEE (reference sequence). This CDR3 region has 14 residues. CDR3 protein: CASSLGLNLNEQYF. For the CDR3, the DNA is TGTGCCAGCAGCTTAGGACTGAATCTGAACGAGCAGTACTTC.

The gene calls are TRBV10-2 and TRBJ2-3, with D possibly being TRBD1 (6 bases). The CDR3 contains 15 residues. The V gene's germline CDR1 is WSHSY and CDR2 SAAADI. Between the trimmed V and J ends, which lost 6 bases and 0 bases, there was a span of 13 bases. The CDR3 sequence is CASRAYRASTDTQYF. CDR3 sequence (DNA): TGCGCCAGCAGAGCTTACAGGGCTAGCACAGATACGCAGTATTTT.

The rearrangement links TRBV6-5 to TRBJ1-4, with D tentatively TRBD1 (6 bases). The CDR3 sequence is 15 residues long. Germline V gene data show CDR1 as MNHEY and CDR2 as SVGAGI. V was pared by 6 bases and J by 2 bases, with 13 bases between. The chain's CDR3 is CASRQTGTTNEKLFF. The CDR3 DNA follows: TGTGCCAGCAGGCAAACAGGGACGACTAATGAAAAACTGTTTTTT.

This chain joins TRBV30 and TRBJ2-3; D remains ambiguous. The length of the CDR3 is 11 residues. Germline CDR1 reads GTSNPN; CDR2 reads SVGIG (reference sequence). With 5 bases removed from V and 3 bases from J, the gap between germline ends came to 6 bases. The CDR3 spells CAWFGTDTQYF. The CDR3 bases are TGTGCCTGGTTCGGGACAGATACGCAGTATTTT. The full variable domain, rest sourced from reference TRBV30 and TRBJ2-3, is SQTIHQWPATLVQPVGSPLSLECTVEGTSNPNLYWYRQAAGRGLQLLFYSVGIGQISSEVPQNLSASRPQDRQFILSSKKLLLSDSGFYLCAWFGTDTQYFGPGTRLTVL.

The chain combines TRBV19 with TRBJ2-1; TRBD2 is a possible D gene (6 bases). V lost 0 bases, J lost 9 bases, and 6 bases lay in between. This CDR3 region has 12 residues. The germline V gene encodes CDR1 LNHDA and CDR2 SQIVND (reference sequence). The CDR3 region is CASSIEGGEQFF. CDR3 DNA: TGTGCCAGTAGTATAGAGGGGGGTGAGCAGTTCTTC.

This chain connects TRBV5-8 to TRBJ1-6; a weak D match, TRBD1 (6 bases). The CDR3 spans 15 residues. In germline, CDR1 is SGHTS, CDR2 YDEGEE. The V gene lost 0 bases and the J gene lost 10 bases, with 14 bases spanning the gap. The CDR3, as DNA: TGTGCCAGCAGCTTGGCGGCAGGGGTCAGATCACCCCTCCACTTT. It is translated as CASSLAAGVRSPLHF.

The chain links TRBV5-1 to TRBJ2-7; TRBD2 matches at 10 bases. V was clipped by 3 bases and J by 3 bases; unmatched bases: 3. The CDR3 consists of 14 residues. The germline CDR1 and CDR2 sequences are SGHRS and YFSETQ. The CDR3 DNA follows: TGCGCCAGCAGCTACACTAGCGGGGTCTACGAGCAGTACTTC. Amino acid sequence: CASSYTSGVYEQYF.

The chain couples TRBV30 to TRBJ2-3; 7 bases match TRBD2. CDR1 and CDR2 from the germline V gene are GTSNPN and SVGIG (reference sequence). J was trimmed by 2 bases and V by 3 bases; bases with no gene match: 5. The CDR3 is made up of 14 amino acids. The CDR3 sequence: CAWRERGVTDTQYF. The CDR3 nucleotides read TGTGCCTGGAGGGAGCGGGGAGTCACAGATACGCAGTATTTT.

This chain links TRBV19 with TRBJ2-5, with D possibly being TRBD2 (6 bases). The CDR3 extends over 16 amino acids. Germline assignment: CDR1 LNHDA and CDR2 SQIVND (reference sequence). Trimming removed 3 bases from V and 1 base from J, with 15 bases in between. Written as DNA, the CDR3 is TGTGCCAGTAGTATTGTAGGTAGCGGTCTCCAAGAGACCCAGTACTTC. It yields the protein CASSIVGSGLQETQYF.

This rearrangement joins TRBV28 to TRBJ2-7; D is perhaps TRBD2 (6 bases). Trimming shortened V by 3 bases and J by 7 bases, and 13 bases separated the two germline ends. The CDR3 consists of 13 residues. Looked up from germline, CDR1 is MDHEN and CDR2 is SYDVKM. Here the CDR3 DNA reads TGTGCCAGCAGTTTGGGGACTCCTGGAGAGCAGTACTTC. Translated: CASSLGTPGEQYF.

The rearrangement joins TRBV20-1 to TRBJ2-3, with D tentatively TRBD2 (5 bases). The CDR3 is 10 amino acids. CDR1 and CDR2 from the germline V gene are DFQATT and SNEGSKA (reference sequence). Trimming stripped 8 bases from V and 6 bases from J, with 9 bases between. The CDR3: CSPGGDTQYF. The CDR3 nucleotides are TGCAGTCCCGGCGGGGATACGCAGTATTTT.

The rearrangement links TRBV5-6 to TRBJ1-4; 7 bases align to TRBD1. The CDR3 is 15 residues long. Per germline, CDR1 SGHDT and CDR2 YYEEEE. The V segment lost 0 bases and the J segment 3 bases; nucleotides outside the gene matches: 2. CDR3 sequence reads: CASSLVGQANEKLFF. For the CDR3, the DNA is TGTGCCAGCAGCTTGGTAGGACAGGCTAATGAAAAACTGTTTTTT.

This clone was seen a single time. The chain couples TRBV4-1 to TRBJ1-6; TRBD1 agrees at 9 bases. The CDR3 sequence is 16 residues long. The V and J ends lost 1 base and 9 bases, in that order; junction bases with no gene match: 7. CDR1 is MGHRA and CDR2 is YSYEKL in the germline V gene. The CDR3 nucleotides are TGCGCCAGCAGCCAAGTCGGACAGGGGAACAGTTCACCCCTCCACTTT. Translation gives CASSQVGQGNSSPLHF.

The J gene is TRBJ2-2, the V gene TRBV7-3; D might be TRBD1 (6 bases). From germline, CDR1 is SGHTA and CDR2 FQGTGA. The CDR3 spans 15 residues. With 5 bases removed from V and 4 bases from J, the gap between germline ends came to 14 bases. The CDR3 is CASSPYYRATGELFF. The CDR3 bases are TGTGCCAGCAGCCCATACTACAGGGCCACCGGGGAGCTGTTTTTT.